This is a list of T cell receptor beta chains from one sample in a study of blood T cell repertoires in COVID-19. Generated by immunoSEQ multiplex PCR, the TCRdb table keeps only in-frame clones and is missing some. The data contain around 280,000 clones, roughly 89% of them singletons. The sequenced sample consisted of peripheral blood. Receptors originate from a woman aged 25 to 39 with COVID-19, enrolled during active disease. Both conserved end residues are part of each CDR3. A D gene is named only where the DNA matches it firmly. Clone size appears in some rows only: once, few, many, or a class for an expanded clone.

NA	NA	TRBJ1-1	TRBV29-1	CGGREHTEAFF	TGCGGGGGCAGGGAACACACTGAAGCTTTCTTT
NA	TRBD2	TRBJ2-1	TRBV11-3	CASSSRGGLAGVNSYNEQFF	TGTGCCAGCAGCTCGAGAGGGGGGCTAGCGGGGGTCAACTCCTACAATGAGCAGTTCTTC
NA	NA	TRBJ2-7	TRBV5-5	CASSAQAYEQYF	TGTGCCAGCAGCGCTCAGGCTTACGAGCAGTACTTC
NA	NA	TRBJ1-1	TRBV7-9	CASSFSDTEAFF	TGTGCCAGCAGCTTTTCGGACACTGAAGCTTTCTTT
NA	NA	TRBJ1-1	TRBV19	CASSPWGGIEAFF	TGTGCCAGTAGTCCCTGGGGGGGGATAGAAGCTTTCTTT
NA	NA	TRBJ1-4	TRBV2	CASSATGLTNEKLFF	TGTGCCAGCAGCGCCACAGGGCTCACTAATGAAAAACTGTTTTTT
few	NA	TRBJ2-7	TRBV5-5	CASSLVSSYEQYF	TGTGCCAGCAGCTTGGTCAGCTCCTACGAGCAGTACTTC
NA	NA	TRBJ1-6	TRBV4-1	CASSLTRGYDGPLHF	TGCGCCAGCAGCCTTACCCGGGGGTACGACGGACCCCTCCACTTT
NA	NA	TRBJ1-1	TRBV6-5	CASSRLSTEAFF	TGTGCCAGCAGCAGATTAAGCACTGAAGCTTTCTTT
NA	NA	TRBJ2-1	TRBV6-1	CASSDTYNEQFF	TGTGCCAGCAGTGACACCTACAATGAGCAGTTCTTC
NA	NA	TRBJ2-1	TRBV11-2	CASSLGQTNEQFF	TGTGCCAGCAGCTTAGGACAGACGAATGAGCAGTTCTTC
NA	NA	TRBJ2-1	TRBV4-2	CASSQDTVQGYHNEQFF	TGTGCCAGCAGCCAAGATACGGTACAGGGCTACCACAATGAGCAGTTCTTC
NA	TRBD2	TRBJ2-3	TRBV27	CASRGLAGGGSTDTQYF	TGTGCCAGCAGGGGACTAGCGGGGGGTGGGAGCACAGATACGCAGTATTTT
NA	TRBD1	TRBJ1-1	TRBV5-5	CASSWRQGDNTEAFF	TGTGCCAGCAGCTGGAGACAGGGGGATAACACTGAAGCTTTCTTT
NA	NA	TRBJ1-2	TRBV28	CASSLLSGAYGYTF	TGTGCCAGCAGTTTGCTATCTGGGGCCTATGGCTACACCTTC
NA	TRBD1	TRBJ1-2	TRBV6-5	CASSYSQGQGGYTF	TGTGCCAGCAGTTACTCACAGGGACAGGGAGGCTACACCTTC
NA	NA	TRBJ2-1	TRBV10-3	CAISERLAGNEQFF	TGTGCCATCAGTGAAAGACTTGCCGGCAATGAGCAGTTCTTC
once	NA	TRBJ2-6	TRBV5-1	CASSLEGAGANVLTF	TGCGCCAGCAGCTTGGAAGGGGCTGGGGCCAACGTCCTGACTTTC
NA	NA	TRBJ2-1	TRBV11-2	CASSLTQEQFF	TGTGCCAGCAGCCTCACCCAGGAGCAGTTCTTC
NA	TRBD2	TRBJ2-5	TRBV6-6	CASTAGGETQYF	TGTGCCAGCACCGCGGGGGGGGAGACCCAGTACTTC
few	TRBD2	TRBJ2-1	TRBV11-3	CASSSGTSGVKFF	TGTGCCAGCAGCTCCGGGACTAGCGGGGTAAAGTTCTTC
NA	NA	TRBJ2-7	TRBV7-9	CASSLSGSYEQYF	TGTGCCAGCAGCTTAAGCGGGTCGTACGAGCAGTACTTC
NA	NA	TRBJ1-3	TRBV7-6	CASSAHTGAGNTIYF	TGTGCCAGCAGCGCCCACACAGGTGCTGGAAACACCATATATTTT
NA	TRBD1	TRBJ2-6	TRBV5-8	CASSPLRQGSGANVLTF	TGTGCCAGCAGCCCCCTGAGACAGGGCTCTGGGGCCAACGTCCTGACTTTC
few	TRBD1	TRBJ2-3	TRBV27	CASADRGHSTDTQYF	TGTGCCAGCGCCGACAGGGGGCACTCCACAGATACGCAGTATTTT
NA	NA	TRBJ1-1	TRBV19	CASSYLATEAFF	TGTGCCAGTAGCTACCTAGCGACAGAAGCTTTCTTT
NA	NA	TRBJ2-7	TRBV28	CASSSPYEQYF	TGTGCCAGCAGTTCCCCGTACGAGCAGTACTTC
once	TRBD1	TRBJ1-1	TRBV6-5	CASRANRGTEAFF	TGTGCCAGCAGAGCTAACAGGGGCACTGAAGCTTTCTTT
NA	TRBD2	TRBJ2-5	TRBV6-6	CASSPGLAGLETQYF	TGTGCCAGCAGCCCGGGACTAGCGGGGTTAGAGACCCAGTACTTC
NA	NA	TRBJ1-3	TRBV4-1	CASSQDRSGSGNTIYF	TGCGCCAGCAGCCAAGATCGAAGCGGTTCTGGAAACACCATATATTTT
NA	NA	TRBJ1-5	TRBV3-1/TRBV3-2	CASSQLSNQPQHF	TGTGCCAGCAGCCAACTTTCCAATCAGCCCCAGCATTTT
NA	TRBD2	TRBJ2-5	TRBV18	CASSPTAGGQETQYF	TGTGCCAGCTCACCGACAGCGGGGGGGCAAGAGACCCAGTACTTC
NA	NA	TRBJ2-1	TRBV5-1	CASSLGTVSNEQFF	TGCGCCAGCAGCTTGGGGACAGTAAGCAATGAGCAGTTCTTC
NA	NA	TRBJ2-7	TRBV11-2	CASSLGTAYYEQYF	TGTGCCAGCAGCTTAGGGACAGCATACTACGAGCAGTACTTC
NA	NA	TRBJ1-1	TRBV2	CASGGEGQVGAFF	TGTGCCAGCGGAGGGGAGGGGCAAGTGGGAGCTTTCTTT
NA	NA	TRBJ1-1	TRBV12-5	CASGSPLGDTEAFF	TGTGCTAGTGGTTCTCCCCTCGGTGACACTGAAGCTTTCTTT
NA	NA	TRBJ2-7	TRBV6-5	CASTQGWSSYEQYF	TGTGCCAGCACCCAGGGTTGGAGCTCCTACGAGCAGTACTTC
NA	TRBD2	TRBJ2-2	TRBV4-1	CASSLGLAGVNTGELFF	TGCGCCAGCAGCCTGGGACTAGCGGGGGTGAACACCGGGGAGCTGTTTTTT
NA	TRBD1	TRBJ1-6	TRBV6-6	CASSHTLRDRGGSPLHF	TGTGCCAGCAGTCACACACTCCGGGACAGGGGAGGTTCACCCCTCCACTTT
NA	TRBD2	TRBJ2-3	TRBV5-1	CASSLGPSGGDTDTQYF	TGCGCCAGCAGCTTGGGCCCTAGCGGGGGAGACACAGATACGCAGTATTTT
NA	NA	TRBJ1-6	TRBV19	CASSIQTGFNSPLHF	TGTGCCAGTAGTATACAAACAGGTTTCAATTCACCCCTCCACTTT
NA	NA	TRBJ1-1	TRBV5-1	CASSFGSQGTEAFF	TGCGCCAGCAGCTTCGGGTCCCAGGGCACTGAAGCTTTCTTT
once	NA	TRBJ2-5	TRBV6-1	CASSEPLTVETQYF	TGTGCCAGCAGTGAACCCCTAACTGTAGAGACCCAGTACTTC
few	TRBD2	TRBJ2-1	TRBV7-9	CASSLSGGYNEQFF	TGTGCCAGCAGCTTAAGCGGGGGGTACAATGAGCAGTTCTTC
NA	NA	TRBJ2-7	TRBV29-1	CSAIANFYEQYF	TGCAGCGCGATAGCGAATTTCTACGAGCAGTACTTC
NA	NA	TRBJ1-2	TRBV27	CASRKATAIQSYGYTF	TGTGCCAGCAGAAAAGCGACCGCAATACAAAGCTATGGCTACACCTTC
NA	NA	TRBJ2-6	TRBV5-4	CASLGVNGANVLTF	TGTGCCAGCCTAGGGGTTAATGGGGCCAACGTCCTGACTTTC
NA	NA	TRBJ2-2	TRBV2	CASTFRVIGELFF	TGTGCCAGCACCTTCAGGGTAATCGGGGAGCTGTTTTTT
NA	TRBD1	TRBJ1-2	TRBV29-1	CSADQGDATGYTF	TGCAGCGCTGACCAGGGGGACGCGACGGGCTACACCTTC
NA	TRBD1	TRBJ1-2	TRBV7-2	CASSFARRGTGLYGYTF	TGTGCCAGCAGCTTTGCCCGTCGGGGGACAGGGCTCTATGGCTACACCTTC
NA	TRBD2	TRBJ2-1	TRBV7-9	CASRPRTSGGAGNEQFF	TGTGCCAGCAGACCCAGGACTAGCGGGGGGGCCGGAAATGAGCAGTTCTTC
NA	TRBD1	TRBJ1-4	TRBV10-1	CASSGQGDQMKQLFF	TGCGCCAGCAGTGGGCAGGGGGATCAAATGAAACAACTGTTTTTT
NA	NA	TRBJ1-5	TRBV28	CASSYGNQPQHF	TGTGCCAGCAGCTACGGCAATCAGCCCCAGCATTTT
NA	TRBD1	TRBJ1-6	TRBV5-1	CASRPRDRVGSPLHF	TGCGCCAGCCGACCCCGGGACAGGGTGGGTTCACCCCTCCACTTT
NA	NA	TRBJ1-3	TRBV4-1	CASSQVLKGERSESGNTIYF	TGCGCCAGCAGCCAAGTTCTTAAAGGGGAACGGTCAGAATCTGGAAACACCATATATTTT
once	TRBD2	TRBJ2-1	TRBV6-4	CASSDSTGLGGNEQFF	TGTGCCAGCAGTGACTCGACGGGACTAGGCGGCAATGAGCAGTTCTTC
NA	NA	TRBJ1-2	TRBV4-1	CASSQDRVKYGYTF	TGCGCCAGCAGCCAAGACAGGGTGAAGTATGGCTACACCTTC